This T cell receptor (beta chain) was identified in a study of T-cell reconstitution after alpha-beta-depleted transplantation in children. V was cut by 3 bases and J by 4 bases, with 13 bases left in between. Germline V gives CDR1 SGDLS, CDR2 YYNGEE. CDR3 length: 14 amino acids. As it was prepared, the TCRbeta library received unique molecular identifiers. TCRdb analysed the PCR reads with MiXCR anew, one entry per CDR3 protein. The data hold around 800,000 distinct CDR3 sequences, with less than 20% observed a single time. This receptor was obtained from a male patient younger than 18 who had a stem cell transplant for acute lymphoblastic leukemia, so the T cells may come from the graft donor. The chain employs TRBV9 and TRBJ1-1, with no clear D. The sequenced sample was PBMCs, mostly from graft donor cells, obtained 360 days after TCRalphabeta/CD19-depleted stem cell transplant. The CDR3 nucleotides read TGTGCCAGCAGCGCCCTCGGGGTTGGCACTGAAGCTTTCTTT. Translation gives CASSALGVGTEAFF.